The 10 T cell receptor beta chains in this list originate from one sample, sequenced in a study of sequential checkpoint blockade in melanoma. Treatment in this sample: randomized to nivolumab then ipilimumab (arm A) or the reverse (arm B). Measured with immunoSEQ multiplex PCR; TCRdb has only the in-frame clones, and not every one. The profile covers around 15,000 clones, with around 77% appearing a single time and around 28% taken by the ten largest. This specimen was CD8+ T cells sorted from blood (inferred from file names), taken from a patient given nivolumab and ipilimumab in sequence. These receptors were taken from a human donor with melanoma.

V gene TRBV27 combines with J gene TRBJ2-7; possibly TRBD1 for D (7 bases). The germline V gene has CDR1 MNHEY and CDR2 SMNVEV (reference sequence). This CDR3 region has 15 residues. Trimming stripped 5 bases from V and 0 bases from J, with 14 bases between. The CDR3 nucleotides read TGTGCCAGCAGTCAAAACAGGGGAGGCTCCTACGAGCAGTACTTC. Its translation is CASSQNRGGSYEQYF.

The chain combines TRBV25-1 with TRBJ1-1, with a weak D call TRBD1 (6 bases). Per the germline V gene, CDR1 is MGHDK and CDR2 is SYGVNS. Between the trimmed V and J ends, which lost 5 bases and 4 bases, there was a span of 17 bases. This CDR3 contains 15 residues. CDR3 nucleotide sequence: TGTGCCAGCAGTCTCCCAGGGGTCGTTGCCACTGAAGCTTTCTTT. This gives the protein CASSLPGVVATEAFF.

The chain couples TRBV4-1 to TRBJ1-5; D is undetermined. Trimming left V 0 bases short and J 3 bases short, with 6 bases between. Germline V gene sequence: CDR1 MGHRA, CDR2 YSYEKL. CDR3 length equals 14 residues. The CDR3 sequence: CASSQDRPNQPQHF. The DNA of the CDR3 is TGCGCCAGCAGCCAAGACAGGCCCAATCAGCCCCAGCATTTT.

The V gene is TRBV7-7, the J gene TRBJ2-5, with 11 bases aligning to TRBD1. This CDR3 is 15 amino acids long. V lost 1 base to trimming and J lost 6 bases; unmatched junction nucleotides: 4. Looked up from germline, CDR1 is SSHAT and CDR2 is FNYEAQ (reference sequence). CDR3 loop: CASSLGTGGLKTQYF. The CDR3 DNA reads as TGTGCCAGCAGCTTAGGGACAGGGGGCCTGAAGACCCAGTACTTC.

This chain connects TRBV28 to TRBJ2-5; TRBD1 matches at 7 bases. The V segment lost 3 bases and the J segment 0 bases; nucleotides outside the gene matches: 7. Germline V gene data show CDR1 as MDHEN and CDR2 as SYDVKM. This CDR3 has 16 residues. The CDR3 reads CASSFGDRAHQETQYF. CDR3 bases: TGTGCCAGCAGTTTTGGGGACAGAGCTCACCAAGAGACCCAGTACTTC.

The J gene is TRBJ2-5, the V gene TRBV7-8, with 9 bases matching TRBD2. TRBJ2-7 matches the DNA end more closely, so the J call is doubtful. The CDR3 runs to 15 residues. Germline CDR1 is SGHVS and CDR2 is FQNEAQ. CDR3 coding DNA: TGTGCCAGCAGCCCTAGCGGGGCAGGGAATTACGAGCAGTACTTC. Protein: CASSPSGAGNYEQYF.

The gene calls are TRBV29-1 and TRBJ1-1; 9 positions agree with TRBD1. This CDR3 has 12 amino acids. Germline loops: CDR1 SQVTM, CDR2 ANQGSEA. Losses at the gene ends were 7 bases for V and 10 bases for J; bases not matched to a gene: 10. The CDR3 sequence is CSADDRGYGAFF. CDR3 DNA sequence: TGCAGCGCCGATGACAGGGGGTATGGAGCTTTCTTT. Variable domain in full (rest from reference TRBV29-1 and TRBJ1-1): SAVISQKPSRDICQRGTSLTIQCQVDSQVTMMFWYRQQPGQSLTLIATANQGSEATYESGFVIDKFPISRPNLTFSTLTVSNMSPEDSSIYLCSADDRGYGAFFGQGTRLTVV.

The CDR3 loop is CAWTTGGREQYF. CDR3 nucleotides: TGTGCCTGGACTACAGGGGGCAGGGAGCAGTACTTC. V usage is TRBV30 and J usage is TRBJ2-7; 9 positions agree with TRBD1. Looked up from germline, CDR1 is GTSNPN and CDR2 is SVGIG (reference sequence). This CDR3 has 12 residues. The J segment lost 7 bases and the V segment lost 4 bases, leaving 5 bases of the junction unmatched. The complete variable domain, with remaining parts taken from reference TRBV30 and TRBJ2-7, reads SQTIHQWPATLVQPVGSPLSLECTVEGTSNPNLYWYRQAAGRGLQLLFYSVGIGQISSEVPQNLSASRPQDRQFILSSKKLLLSDSGFYLCAWTTGGREQYFGPGTRLTVT.

The V gene is TRBV7-9, the J gene TRBJ2-3; D may be TRBD2 (5 bases). V was shortened by 5 bases and J by 0 bases, with 12 bases between the two germline ends. Germline V gives CDR1 SEHNR, CDR2 FQNEAQ (reference sequence). This CDR3 comprises 15 residues. This CDR3 is CASSDYTSSTDTQYF. CDR3 nucleotide sequence: TGTGCCAGCAGCGACTACACCTCTAGCACAGATACGCAGTATTTT. Drawing the rest from reference TRBV7-9 and TRBJ2-3, the complete variable domain is DTGVSQNPRHKITKRGQNVTFRCDPISEHNRLYWYRQTLGQGPEFLTYFQNEAQLEKSRLLSDRFSAERPKGSFSTLEIQRTEQGDSAMYLCASSDYTSSTDTQYFGPGTRLTVL.

The J gene is TRBJ2-5, the V gene TRBV5-5; D possibly corresponds to TRBD2 (5 bases). Trimming stripped 0 bases from V and 0 bases from J, with 6 bases between. The CDR3 consists of 14 residues. CDR1 is SGHKS and CDR2 is YYEKEE in the germline V gene (reference sequence). For the CDR3, the DNA is TGTGCCAGCAGCTTGGGGGAGAACCAAGAGACCCAGTACTTC. Translation: CASSLGENQETQYF.